This TCR beta chain was identified during a study of cytomegalovirus exposure and HLA in healthy donors. Findings of the study overall: There were fewer than 200 TCR beta chains listed as cytomegalovirus-associated.

A remark on this clone: Its specificity is unknown.

Using immunoSEQ multiplex PCR, the repertoire was profiled, and TCRdb retains in-frame clones only, with some absent. The data show 60,000 or so clones, more than 75% seen once. This receptor was taken from a man younger than 35 in good health and CMV-seronegative. Specimen: PBMCs.

The CDR3 bases are TGTGCCTTCTTGTCCGGGGCCAACGTCCTGACTTTC. This encodes CAFLSGANVLTF. The chain recombines TRBV10-3 with TRBJ2-6, with unresolved D. Trimming removed 11 bases from V and 4 bases from J, with 9 bases in between. CDR3 length: 12 residues. CDR1 ENHRY and CDR2 SYGVKD come from the germline V gene.